The clone carrying this T cell receptor beta chain was seen only a few times. Antigen unknown. The sample comes from a study of beta chain features in type 1 diabetes. General study results and limits: cDNA-based sequencing might over-represent cells highly expressing TCR. The study found moderately but significantly shorter TCRB CDR3s in all four CD4+ subsets of Type 1 diabetes patients.

Trimming took 11 bases from V and 4 from J, leaving 15 bases between them. The CDR3 has 12 residues. CDR1 and CDR2 from the germline V gene are SNHLY and FYNNEI. Every bit of the isolated RNA underwent reverse transcription, so sequencing read expressed TCRB transcripts. Measured with immunoSEQ multiplex PCR; TCRdb has only the in-frame clones, and not every one. This table has about 240,000 clones, approximately 15% appearing once. The sequenced sample was naive CD4+ T cells from blood. The origin of this receptor is a man aged 25 to 45 with type 1 diabetes. V usage is TRBV2 and J usage is TRBJ2-7, with D possibly being TRBD1 (7 bases). CDR3 nucleotides: TGTGCCGGGGGGACAGAAGTGTACGAGCAGTACTTC. Its protein is CAGGTEVYEQYF.